The next 16 T cell receptor beta chains were all read from a single sample in a study of shared clonotypes between healthy human individuals. Generated by immunoSEQ multiplex PCR, the TCRdb table keeps only in-frame clones and is missing some. The repertoire holds around 2.1 million clones, about 94% seen once, with approximately 0.13% in the top ten. Specimen: naive CD4+ T cells sorted from blood. The subset denotes: CD45RA+ positively selected. The source of these receptors is a man aged 18-30 years in good health.

V gene TRBV6-6 combines with J gene TRBJ1-3; TRBD1 matches 10 bases. CDR3 size: 15 residues. The germline gives CDR1 MNHNY, CDR2 SVGAGI (reference sequence). Trimming took 6 bases from V and 1 from J; bases not matched to a gene: 3. CDR3 sequence: CASRRQGASGNTIYF. The CDR3 DNA reads TGTGCCAGCAGAAGACAGGGGGCGTCTGGAAACACCATATATTTT.

The chain combines TRBV5-4 with TRBJ1-5, with D unclear. V lost 1 base and J 1 base, leaving 3 bases between the germline ends. The CDR3 is made up of 13 amino acids. From germline, CDR1 is SGHNT and CDR2 YYREEE (reference sequence). CDR3 DNA: TGTGCCAGCAGCTTGCGCAGCAATCAGCCCCAGCATTTT. This gives the protein CASSLRSNQPQHF.

The J gene is TRBJ1-5, the V gene TRBV19, with 9 bases matching TRBD1. Germline V CDR1 and CDR2: LNHDA, SQIVND (reference sequence). Unmatched junction bases numbered 5, after V lost 5 bases and J lost 6 bases. The CDR3 has 14 amino acids. DNA for the CDR3: TGTGCCAGTAGTGCACTGACAGGGGGTCAGCCCCAGCATTTT. Its translation: CASSALTGGQPQHF.

This clone was found a few times. The chain carries TRBV19 and TRBJ2-2, with D tentatively TRBD1 (6 bases). CDR1 is LNHDA, CDR2 SQIVND, per germline (reference sequence). The germline V and J ends were trimmed by 1 base and 0 bases, with 9 bases remaining between them. This CDR3 is built from 16 residues. The CDR3 spells CASSIVWTANTGELFF. DNA for the CDR3: TGTGCCAGTAGTATAGTTTGGACAGCGAACACCGGGGAGCTGTTTTTT.

CDR3 protein: CASNRGGQGSEKLFF. Written as DNA, the CDR3 is TGTGCCAGTAACCGAGGGGGACAGGGTAGTGAAAAACTGTTTTTT. V gene TRBV19 combines with J gene TRBJ1-4; 9 bases are a match to TRBD1. Germline CDR1 LNHDA, CDR2 SQIVND (reference sequence). The length of the CDR3 is 15 residues. After removal of 7 bases from V and 7 bases from J, the junction contained 10 bases not matched to a gene.

This chain uses TRBV5-4 with TRBJ1-4; D possibly corresponds to TRBD1 (5 bases). V dropped 4 bases and J dropped 8 bases, with 15 bases sitting between them. Germline loops: CDR1 SGHNT, CDR2 YYREEE (reference sequence). The CDR3 loop spans 14 amino acids. CDR3 sequence reads: CASSNTGTAEKLFF. In nucleotides, the CDR3 is TGTGCCAGCAGCAACACCGGGACTGCGGAAAAACTGTTTTTT.

The chain is built from TRBV2 and TRBJ2-7, with D possibly being TRBD1 (5 bases). Trimming removed 5 bases from V and 3 bases from J, with 17 bases in between. Germline lookup yields CDR1 SNHLY and CDR2 FYNNEI. The CDR3 is 15 amino acids. In nucleotides, the CDR3 is TGTGCCAGCAGTTCCCCAGGGTGGGCGAGCTACGAGCAGTACTTC. This gives the protein CASSSPGWASYEQYF.

The table lists this clone with a count of one. Relative to the germline gene, one junction end is altered; a read error may explain this. This sequence joins TRBV5-1 and TRBJ1-2, with TRBD1 identical over 7 bases. Germline V gene sequence: CDR1 SGHRS, CDR2 YFSETQ. CDR3 size: 14 residues. The CDR3 DNA reads TGCGCCAGCAGGTTGGGGACAGCTAACTATGGCTACACCTTC. This codes for CASRLGTANYGYTF.

This chain joins TRBV18 and TRBJ2-3; the D gene is possibly TRBD1 (5 bases). V dropped 7 bases and J dropped 4 bases, with 9 bases sitting between them. Germline-derived CDR1 and CDR2 are KGHSH and LQKENI. The length of the CDR3 is 12 residues. The CDR3, as DNA: TGTGCCAGCTTCAGGGTAGCAGATACGCAGTATTTT. Encoded protein: CASFRVADTQYF. Variable domain in full (rest from reference TRBV18 and TRBJ2-3): NAGVMQNPRHLVRRRGQEARLRCSPMKGHSHVYWYRQLPEEGLKFMVYLQKENIIDESGMPKERFSAEFPKEGPSILRIQQVVRGDSAAYFCASFRVADTQYFGPGTRLTVL.

The rearrangement joins TRBV5-1 to TRBJ1-2, with no clear D. Trimming took 5 bases from V and 4 from J, leaving 12 bases between them. The CDR3 has 13 residues. Germline V gives CDR1 SGHRS, CDR2 YFSETQ. CDR3 DNA sequence: TGCGCCAGCAGGCTGACCGAAAGCTATGGCTACACCTTC. This gives the protein CASRLTESYGYTF.

The chain combines TRBV30 with TRBJ2-5; no firm D call. Germline V CDR1 and CDR2: GTSNPN, SVGIG (reference sequence). V shed 5 bases and J shed 5 bases, with 6 bases lying between them. The CDR3 length is 10 residues. This CDR3 is CAWLMETQYF. CDR3 bases: TGTGCCTGGCTCATGGAGACCCAGTACTTC.

The chain recombines TRBV7-9 with TRBJ1-1, with D maybe TRBD1 (5 bases). In germline, CDR1 is SEHNR, CDR2 FQNEAQ (reference sequence). Trimming took 5 bases from V and 3 from J, leaving 13 bases between them. CDR3 size: 14 residues. DNA of the CDR3: TGTGCCAGCAGCCTCGCAGGGATGGACACTGAAGCTTTCTTT. It translates to CASSLAGMDTEAFF.

V gene TRBV4-1 combines with J gene TRBJ2-5, with D perhaps being TRBD1 or TRBD2 (5 bases each). From germline, CDR1 is MGHRA and CDR2 YSYEKL. Trimming removed 3 bases from V and 2 bases from J, with 7 bases in between. This CDR3 region has 13 residues. The CDR3 DNA is TGCGCCAGCAGCCAGGGACCGCAAGAGACCCAGTACTTC. It specifies CASSQGPQETQYF.

The V gene is TRBV5-1, the J gene TRBJ2-1; the match to TRBD1 covers 8 bases. The CDR3 consists of 16 residues. The V gene end was trimmed by 0 bases and the J gene end by 4 bases; junction bases not matched to a gene: 6. Germline V gene sequence: CDR1 SGHRS, CDR2 YFSETQ. CDR3 sequence: CASSLVAGQGYNEQFF. The DNA of the CDR3 is TGCGCCAGCAGCTTGGTAGCCGGACAGGGATACAATGAGCAGTTCTTC.

The chain has TRBV30 and TRBJ2-7; D is possibly TRBD1 (6 bases). This CDR3 spans 14 amino acids. V dropped 2 bases and J dropped 3 bases, with 14 bases sitting between them. The germline V gene has CDR1 GTSNPN and CDR2 SVGIG (reference sequence). DNA for the CDR3: TGTGCCTGGAGTCCCCGGACAGACAACTACGAGCAGTACTTC. Translating it yields CAWSPRTDNYEQYF.

The chain recombines TRBV6-5 with TRBJ2-5; 8 nucleotides match TRBD2. CDR1 is MNHEY and CDR2 is SVGAGI in the germline V gene. The CDR3 loop spans 16 amino acids. V dropped 2 bases and J dropped 2; count of bases not matched to a gene: 7. The CDR3 coding sequence is TGTGCCAGCAGTTACGGTCTAGCGGGTGTACAAGAGACCCAGTACTTC. This encodes CASSYGLAGVQETQYF.